This TCR beta chain was identified during a study of blood T cell repertoires in COVID-19. Profiled with immunoSEQ multiplex PCR; TCRdb holds only in-frame clones, not every one. The data contain about 140,000 clones, approximately 90% of them singletons. V was shortened by 8 bases and J by 5 bases, with 18 bases between the two germline ends. CDR1 is MDHEN and CDR2 is SYDVKM in the germline V gene. The CDR3 is 14 amino acids. The source material was peripheral blood. This sequence was found in a human donor with COVID-19, enrolled during active disease. The donor label of this sample is uncertain. The chain has TRBV28 and TRBJ1-1, with D possibly TRBD1 on 5 matching bases. The CDR3 DNA reads as TGTGCCAGCTCTATGGGGGGGGATTGGACTGAAGCTTTCTTT. Translated, it gives CASSMGGDWTEAFF. Together with reference TRBV28 and TRBJ1-1, the CDR3 gives the full variable domain: DVKVTQSSRYLVKRTGEKVFLECVQDMDHENMFWYRQDPGLGLRLIYFSYDVKMKEKGDIPEGYSVSREKKERFSLILESASTNQTSMYLCASSMGGDWTEAFFGQGTRLTVV.